These T cell receptor beta chains were read from a single sample in a study of blood T cell repertoires in COVID-19. Sequenced by immunoSEQ multiplex PCR; TCRdb stores in-frame clones only, minus some. The sample contains under 250,000 clones, 83% of which appear only once. The sample comprised peripheral blood. These receptors were taken from a middle-aged woman with active or convalescent COVID-19. CDR3s include the opening cysteine and the closing phenylalanine or tryptophan. A D gene is named only where the DNA matches it firmly. Size is stated for part of the rows, as once, few or many counts, or as a class when the clone is expanded.

J,D,V,size,DNA,CDR3
TRBJ2-1,TRBD2,TRBV7-6,few,TGTGCCAGCAGCCATCGACTAGCGGGAGCCGGTGAGCAGTTCTTC,CASSHRLAGAGEQFF
TRBJ2-5,-,TRBV19,-,TGTGCCAGTAGTAGGACAGCCCAAGAGACCCAGTACTTC,CASSRTAQETQYF
TRBJ2-2,TRBD2,TRBV5-5,-,TGTGCCAGCAGCTTCGGGAGGGTAGCCGGGGAGCTGTTTTTT,CASSFGRVAGELFF
TRBJ2-7,-,TRBV4-3,few,TGCGCCAGCAGCCAAGATCGGGGGACTTCCTACGAGCAGTACTTC,CASSQDRGTSYEQYF
TRBJ1-3,TRBD1,TRBV19,-,TGTGCCACCCGGGACAGGAAGAAAGGGTGGTCTGGAAACACCATATATTTT,CATRDRKKGWSGNTIYF
TRBJ2-7,-,TRBV7-3,-,TGTGCCAGCAGGCGGGACGGCTCCTACGAGCAGTACTTC,CASRRDGSYEQYF
TRBJ2-7,-,TRBV3-1/TRBV3-2,-,TGTGCCAGCAGCCAAGTTTCGGGCTACGAGCAGTACTTC,CASSQVSGYEQYF
TRBJ1-5,-,TRBV19,few,TGTGCCAGTAGTCTCATAAGCCAGCCCCAGCATTTT,CASSLISQPQHF
TRBJ1-6,TRBD1,TRBV10-3,-,TGTGCCATCTCCCGGGACAGGGACAATTCACCCCTCCACTTT,CAISRDRDNSPLHF
TRBJ2-7,TRBD1,TRBV11-1,-,TGTGCCAGCAGCACCACTGGGGGGACAGGAGACTACGAGCAGTACTTC,CASSTTGGTGDYEQYF
TRBJ1-5,-,TRBV19,few,TGTGCCAGTAGTTGGCAGAATAGCAATCAGCCCCAGCATTTT,CASSWQNSNQPQHF
TRBJ1-2,-,TRBV18,-,TGTGCCAGCTCAAGAGGAGAGTATGGCTACACCTTC,CASSRGEYGYTF
TRBJ2-1,-,TRBV5-1,-,TGCGCCAGCAGCGGACAGCTGGGGGATGAGCAGTTCTTC,CASSGQLGDEQFF
TRBJ2-5,TRBD2,TRBV5-1,-,TGCGCCAGCAGCTTGGAGGCCTTAGCGGGAGTTATGGAGACCCAGTACTTC,CASSLEALAGVMETQYF
TRBJ1-5,-,TRBV30,-,TGTGCCTGGAGTCAGGGAAGCAATCAGCCCCAGCATTTT,CAWSQGSNQPQHF
TRBJ2-5,TRBD2,TRBV5-4,-,TGTGCCAGCAGCTTGGCTAGCGGGGGGGCGGAAGAGACCCAGTACTTC,CASSLASGGAEETQYF
TRBJ1-6,-,TRBV14,-,TGTGCCAGCAGCCACCGGGACACGTCTCAAATACTCCACTTT,CASSHRDTSQILHF
TRBJ1-1,TRBD1,TRBV28,few,TGTGCCAGCAAGGGACAGGGGCTTACCTGGGGTGAAGCTTTCTTT,CASKGQGLTWGEAFF
TRBJ2-2,TRBD1,TRBV5-6,-,TGTGCCAGCAGTCGGACAGGTTCGGGCACCGGGGAGCTGTTTTTT,CASSRTGSGTGELFF
TRBJ2-7,-,TRBV6-1,-,TGTGCCAGCAGTGAAGGCCGACTAGGAGGCTACGAGCAGTACTTC,CASSEGRLGGYEQYF
TRBJ2-4,TRBD2,TRBV20-1,-,TGCAGTGCTAGTGATTTGATCAGGACTAGCGGGAAAAACATTCAGTACTTC,CSASDLIRTSGKNIQYF
TRBJ1-3,TRBD1,TRBV5-4,-,TGTGCCAGCAGCTTAGGGGGCTGGGCTGGAAACACCATATATTTT,CASSLGGWAGNTIYF
TRBJ1-1,-,TRBV3-1/TRBV3-2,-,TGTGCCAGCAGAATAATGTGGCGGGCGGTCAATGAAGCTTTCTTT,CASRIMWRAVNEAFF
TRBJ2-7,-,TRBV28,-,TGTGCCAGCAGTTTCCAGGGCGAGCAGTACTTC,CASSFQGEQYF
TRBJ1-3,-,TRBV5-1,-,TGCGCCAGCAGCTTGGGTTCGGGTATCGGAAACACCATATATTTT,CASSLGSGIGNTIYF
TRBJ2-3,-,TRBV9,-,TGTGCCACCTCCTCTGGGGCCGGAGCAGATACGCAGTATTTT,CATSSGAGADTQYF
TRBJ1-2,TRBD1,TRBV5-8,-,TGTGCCAGCAGCTGGGGGACAGGGTTTAACTATGGCTACACCTTC,CASSWGTGFNYGYTF
TRBJ1-4,TRBD1,TRBV11-3,once,TGTGCCAGCAGTATCTCCGGGACAGTTAATGAAAAACTGTTTTTT,CASSISGTVNEKLFF
TRBJ2-7,TRBD1,TRBV6-5,-,TGTGCCAGCACCGGACAGGCAGGGTGGTACTACGAGCAGTACTTC,CASTGQAGWYYEQYF
TRBJ1-5,-,TRBV24-1,few,TGTGCCACCAGTGATCCCAGGGACAATCAGCCCCAGCATTTT,CATSDPRDNQPQHF
TRBJ1-1,TRBD1,TRBV9,-,TGTGCCAGCAGCGCCCAGGGGGGTAGCACTGAAGCTTTCTTT,CASSAQGGSTEAFF
TRBJ2-7,-,TRBV28,-,TGTGCCAGCAGTTTAGGGCAGGCCGCCTACGAGCAGTACTTC,CASSLGQAAYEQYF
TRBJ1-1,TRBD1,TRBV19,-,TGTGCCAGTAGTACACCCGGGACAGCAAACACTGAAGCTTTCTTT,CASSTPGTANTEAFF
TRBJ2-1,-,TRBV12-3/TRBV12-4,-,TGTGCCAGCAGCCGCTACAATGAGCAGTTCTTC,CASSRYNEQFF
TRBJ1-1,-,TRBV19,-,TGTGCCAGTGGCTTGGGGGGGGCGCGTCGGGACACTGAAGCTTTCTTT,CASGLGGARRDTEAFF
TRBJ1-1,-,TRBV18,few,TGTGCCAGCTCACCACAGGAGACGGCGAAAGCTTTCTTT,CASSPQETAKAFF
TRBJ1-1,-,TRBV5-6,-,TGTGCCAGCAGCTTGGCCGGGGAATCTGAAGCTTTCTTT,CASSLAGESEAFF
TRBJ2-7,TRBD1,TRBV11-2,-,TGTGCCAGCAGCTTAGGGACAGGTTTCTCCTACGAGCAGTACTTC,CASSLGTGFSYEQYF
TRBJ1-3,TRBD1,TRBV4-1,-,TGCGCCAGCAGCCGGGACAGTTTTGACTCTGGAAACACCATATATTTT,CASSRDSFDSGNTIYF
TRBJ1-5,-,TRBV7-9,-,TGTGCCAGCAGTTCCATGGGGGGAGATCAGCCCCAGCATTTT,CASSSMGGDQPQHF
TRBJ2-2,TRBD2,TRBV2,-,TGTGCCAGCAGACTTACTAGCGGCTCGAACACCGGGGAGCTGTTTTTT,CASRLTSGSNTGELFF
TRBJ2-1,TRBD2,TRBV5-4,-,TGTGCCAGCAGCTTGGGGGGACTAGCTAACAATGAGCAGTTCTTC,CASSLGGLANNEQFF
TRBJ1-5,TRBD1,TRBV6-5,-,TGTGCCAGCAGTTACGGGACAGGCGAGGGGCAGCCCCAGCATTTT,CASSYGTGEGQPQHF
TRBJ1-2,TRBD1,TRBV11-3,-,TGTGCCAGCAGCGTAGGGGGGATACAGGGGGCGTTTGGCTACACCTTC,CASSVGGIQGAFGYTF
TRBJ1-1,-,TRBV3-1/TRBV3-2,-,TGTGCCAGCAGCCAAGAGGACACGAACACTGAAGCTTTCTTT,CASSQEDTNTEAFF